This T cell receptor beta chain was documented in a study of T cells after yellow fever vaccination. 5'RACE template switching produced TCR cDNA carrying a universal primer site and UMIs. TCRdb redid the calling of the 5' RACE reads with MiXCR, one entry per CDR3 protein. The sample shows approximately 250,000 distinct CDR3 sequences, around 5.2% of them seen only once. From germline, CDR1 is MNHEY and CDR2 SVGEGT. The CDR3 spans 12 residues. V lost 7 bases, J lost 12 bases, and 15 bases lay in between. The study's findings and limits: Boosting was followed by the reappearance of most primary-vaccination clones (approximately 95% CD4, 85% to 90% CD8). Peak timing came faster in the weaker secondary response, day 5 versus 15.

About this clonotype itself: Antigen: not known.

The chain has TRBV6-2 or TRBV6-3 and TRBJ2-2; no clear D. Here the sequenced sample was CD4+ T cells sorted from PBMCs, taken on the day of the yellow fever booster vaccination. The TCR originated in a man between 18 and 35 years old who received the YFV17D yellow fever vaccine. The CDR3 nucleotides read TGTGCCAGCACCTCCCGAATTACGAAGCTGTTTTTT. This translates into CASTSRITKLFF.